The 20 T cell receptor beta chains presented below share a single source sample, sequenced in a study of T cells in Graves' hyperthyroidism and ophthalmopathy. RNA transcripts were the template for amplifying TCR beta CDR3 regions. HTBI primers were used for first-round RT-PCR of the TCR CDR3. MiXCR, run by TCRdb on the multiplex PCR reads, gives a single entry per CDR3 protein. The repertoire includes fewer than 900,000 distinct CDR3 sequences, around 19% of them detected once, and over 15% sits in the top ten. Material: blood. These receptors all come from a woman in her fifties or sixties with Graves' hyperthyroidism that later progressed to Graves' ophthalmopathy.

The sample holds many counts of this clonotype. The rearrangement links TRBV2 to TRBJ1-4; possible D gene TRBD1, 6 bases. Germline V gene data show CDR1 as SNHLY and CDR2 as FYNNEI. V lost 5 bases to trimming and J lost 5 bases, with 12 bases between them. The CDR3 length is 14 residues. CDR3 sequence (DNA): TGTGCCAGCAGTCGAGGACAGCCGAATGAAAAACTGTTTTTT. This codes for CASSRGQPNEKLFF.

CDR3 protein: CASSVQEYNEQFF. The DNA of the CDR3 is TGTGCCAGCAGTGTACAGGAGTACAATGAGCAGTTCTTC. V is TRBV6-1 and J is TRBJ2-1; D is possibly TRBD1 (5 bases). The V end lost 4 bases, the J end lost 4 bases, and 8 bases lay between the germline ends. Germline V gene data show CDR1 as MNHNS and CDR2 as SASEGT. There are 13 residues in the CDR3.

This clonotype appeared many times. This sequence joins TRBV13 and TRBJ2-7, with D perhaps matching TRBD1 (5 bases). With 2 bases removed from V and 6 bases from J, the gap between germline ends came to 8 bases. Germline CDR1 is PRHDT and CDR2 is FYEKMQ (reference sequence). The length of the CDR3 is 12 residues. CDR3 in amino acids: CASSLRGGEQYF. In nucleotides, the CDR3 is TGTGCCAGCAGCTTAAGGGGTGGCGAGCAGTACTTC.

In this sample, this clonotype turned up a few times. This chain connects TRBV20-1 to TRBJ2-4; D is unclear. The CDR3 consists of 13 residues. Germline CDR1 reads DFQATT; CDR2 reads SNEGSKA (reference sequence). Between the trimmed V and J ends, which lost 2 bases and 0 bases, there was a span of 5 bases. The CDR3 sequence is CSARTLAKNIQYF. CDR3 bases: TGCAGTGCTAGAACGTTAGCCAAAAACATTCAGTACTTC.

This clonotype was counted many times. This sequence joins TRBV6-1 and TRBJ2-7; possibly TRBD1 for D (6 bases). Germline-derived CDR1 and CDR2 are MNHNS and SASEGT. V was clipped by 6 bases and J by 1 base, with 19 bases between them. The CDR3 totals 16 residues. The CDR3 here is CASRPSPGHGSYEQYF. The DNA for the CDR3 is TGTGCCAGCAGACCAAGCCCGGGACACGGGTCCTACGAGCAGTACTTC.

This clonotype was seen a single time. V usage is TRBV10-3 and J usage is TRBJ2-5, with TRBD2 as a possible D gene (5 bases). There are 13 residues in the CDR3. V was clipped by 8 bases and J by 1 base, with 11 bases between them. From germline, CDR1 is ENHRY and CDR2 SYGVKD. The CDR3 loop is CAIFSGLQETQYF. In DNA, the CDR3 is TGTGCCATCTTTTCAGGACTCCAAGAGACCCAGTACTTC.

The chain recombines TRBV6-2 or TRBV6-3 with TRBJ2-3; TRBD1 agrees at 9 bases. Germline CDR1 reads MNHEY; CDR2 reads SVGEGT. Losses at the gene ends were 6 bases for V and 3 bases for J; bases not matched to a gene: 7. CDR3 length equals 15 residues. The CDR3 loop is CASRAGTGLTDTQYF. CDR3 nucleotides: TGTGCCAGCAGAGCCGGGACAGGGTTGACAGATACGCAGTATTTT.

At least ten counts were recorded for this clonotype. The V and J genes are TRBV27 and TRBJ2-2; 7 bases agree with TRBD1. In germline, CDR1 is MNHEY, CDR2 SMNVEV (reference sequence). This CDR3 spans 15 amino acids. Trimming removed 6 bases from V and 6 bases from J; junction bases left unmatched: 10. This chain's CDR3 is CASSSGQVSPGELFF. The CDR3 nucleotides read TGTGCCAGCAGCTCCGGACAGGTCTCTCCCGGGGAGCTGTTTTTT.

Concerning this clonotype: Its ends do not fully match the called genes, so a read error is possible. V usage is TRBV5-8 and J usage is TRBJ2-1; TRBD1 matches at 11 bases. CDR1 is SGHTS, CDR2 YDEGEE, per germline. The CDR3 length is 15 residues. As DNA, the CDR3 is TGTGCCAGCACCTTGGACAGGGGGCTCTACAATGAGCAGTTCTTC. Protein product: CASTLDRGLYNEQFF.

The rearrangement joins TRBV29-1 to TRBJ2-6; D gene unclear. Germline lookup yields CDR1 SQVTM and CDR2 ANQGSEA. Between the trimmed V and J ends, which lost 1 base and 2 bases, there was a span of 12 bases. CDR3 length: 16 amino acids. This chain's CDR3 is CSVEGARNAGANVLTF. The CDR3 DNA sequence: TGCAGCGTTGAAGGGGCTCGGAACGCTGGGGCCAACGTCCTGACTTTC.

This clonotype appeared many times. This chain uses TRBV6-6 with TRBJ1-1, with D maybe TRBD1 (5 bases). Germline V gene sequence: CDR1 MNHNY, CDR2 SVGAGI (reference sequence). Trimming left V 0 bases short and J 2 bases short, with 13 bases between. CDR3 length: 16 amino acids. CDR3 region: CASSYSPDRPNTEAFF. CDR3 DNA: TGTGCCAGCAGTTACTCGCCCGACAGACCAAACACTGAAGCTTTCTTT.

This chain uses TRBV20-1 with TRBJ1-5; D perhaps matches TRBD1 (6 bases). The CDR3 spans 13 residues. V was pared by 1 base and J by 5 bases, with 9 bases between. Germline V lookup: CDR1 DFQATT, CDR2 SNEGSKA (reference sequence). The CDR3 region has the DNA TGCAGTGCTAGAGCTGGGGGCTATCAGCCCCAGCATTTT. Its protein is CSARAGGYQPQHF.

This clonotype has only a few counts. V gene TRBV3-1 combines with J gene TRBJ1-5; the match to TRBD1 covers 8 bases. The germline V gene encodes CDR1 LGHDT and CDR2 YNNKEL (reference sequence). The junction had 6 bases not matched to a gene; V was cut back by 0 bases and J by 8 bases. The CDR3 totals 15 residues. CDR3 DNA: TGTGCCAGCAGCCAAGACTCCACAGGGGGTGAGCCCCAGCATTTT. This gives the protein CASSQDSTGGEPQHF.

The chain uses TRBV19 and TRBJ2-2; TRBD2 aligns across 8 bases. Germline lookup yields CDR1 LNHDA and CDR2 SQIVND (reference sequence). There are 16 residues in the CDR3. V lost 1 base, J lost 4 bases, and 5 bases stayed unmatched. The CDR3 DNA is TGTGCCAGTAGTATAGTCGGACTAGCTGTCACCGGGGAGCTGTTTTTT. This codes for CASSIVGLAVTGELFF.

The V and J genes are TRBV7-9 and TRBJ2-2; 7 bases map to TRBD2. CDR1 SEHNR and CDR2 FQNEAQ come from the germline V gene (reference sequence). The CDR3 length is 12 residues. V shed 8 bases, J shed 7 bases, and the junction held 4 bases outside the gene matches. Here the CDR3 reads CASQRGIGELFF. For the CDR3, the DNA is TGTGCCAGCCAGCGGGGTATCGGGGAGCTGTTTTTT.

This clonotype was counted many times. The V and J genes are TRBV11-2 and TRBJ1-5, with a tentative D call TRBD1 (5 bases). V was trimmed by 3 bases and J by 9 bases, leaving 12 bases between them. This CDR3 comprises 13 residues. Germline loops: CDR1 SGHAT, CDR2 FQNNGV. The CDR3 region is CASSLTRAGPQHF. The DNA for the CDR3 is TGTGCCAGCAGCTTGACCAGGGCTGGGCCCCAGCATTTT.

The table lists this clonotype with many counts. This rearrangement joins TRBV18 to TRBJ1-1; D is uncertain. Trimming took off 3 bases at V and 1 base at J, with 12 bases between the two ends. The CDR3 runs to 15 residues. CDR1 and CDR2 from the germline V gene are KGHSH and LQKENI. The CDR3 sequence is CASSPSGYQNTEAFF. The CDR3 DNA reads TGTGCCAGCTCACCCTCGGGTTACCAGAACACTGAAGCTTTCTTT. Drawing the rest from reference TRBV18 and TRBJ1-1, the complete variable domain is NAGVMQNPRHLVRRRGQEARLRCSPMKGHSHVYWYRQLPEEGLKFMVYLQKENIIDESGMPKERFSAEFPKEGPSILRIQQVVRGDSAAYFCASSPSGYQNTEAFFGQGTRLTVV.

This clonotype was detected only a few times. In nucleotides, the CDR3 is TGCAGTGCTTCCGGGACAGGGATTAACACCGGGGAGCTGTTTTTT. It specifies CSASGTGINTGELFF. V gene TRBV20-1 combines with J gene TRBJ2-2; 9 bases are shared with TRBD1. Looked up from germline, CDR1 is DFQATT and CDR2 is SNEGSKA (reference sequence). This CDR3 comprises 15 residues. J was trimmed by 2 bases and V by 5 bases; bases with no gene match: 6.

This clonotype was counted ten times or more. The rearrangement joins TRBV20-1 to TRBJ2-5; D ambiguous. The ends were cut back, 1 base at V and 0 bases at J, with 6 bases in the middle. Germline assignment: CDR1 DFQATT and CDR2 SNEGSKA (reference sequence). This CDR3 is built from 13 residues. This CDR3 reads CSARARNQETQYF. Written as DNA, the CDR3 is TGCAGTGCTAGAGCTCGAAACCAAGAGACCCAGTACTTC.

This clonotype was detected only a few times. This chain's CDR3 is CASSPDVDLRMNTEAFF. Here the CDR3 DNA reads TGCGCCAGCAGCCCGGACGTGGACTTACGAATGAACACTGAAGCTTTCTTT. The rearrangement joins TRBV5-1 to TRBJ1-1; D not resolved. CDR3 size: 17 residues. Germline CDR1 is SGHRS and CDR2 is YFSETQ. The V end lost 4 bases, the J end lost 0 bases, and 19 bases lay between the germline ends. The variable domain in full, completed from reference TRBV5-1 and TRBJ1-1, reads KAGVTQTPRYLIKTRGQQVTLSCSPISGHRSVSWYQQTPGQGLQFLFEYFSETQRNKGNFPGRFSGRQFSNSRSEMNVSTLELGDSALYLCASSPDVDLRMNTEAFFGQGTRLTVV.